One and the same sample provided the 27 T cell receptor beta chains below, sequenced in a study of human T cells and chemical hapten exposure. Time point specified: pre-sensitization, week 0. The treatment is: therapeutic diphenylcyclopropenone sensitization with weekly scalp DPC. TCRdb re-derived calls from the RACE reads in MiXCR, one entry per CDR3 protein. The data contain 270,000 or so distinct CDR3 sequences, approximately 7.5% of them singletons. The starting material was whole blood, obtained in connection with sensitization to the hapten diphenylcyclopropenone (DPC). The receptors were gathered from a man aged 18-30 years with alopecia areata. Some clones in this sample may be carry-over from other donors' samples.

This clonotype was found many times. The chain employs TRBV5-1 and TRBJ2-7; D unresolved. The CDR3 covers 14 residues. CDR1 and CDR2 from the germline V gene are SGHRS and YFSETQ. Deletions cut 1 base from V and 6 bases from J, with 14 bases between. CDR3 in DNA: TGCGCCAGCAGCTTGTTGGGCACATTGTTCGAGCAGTACTTC. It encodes CASSLLGTLFEQYF.

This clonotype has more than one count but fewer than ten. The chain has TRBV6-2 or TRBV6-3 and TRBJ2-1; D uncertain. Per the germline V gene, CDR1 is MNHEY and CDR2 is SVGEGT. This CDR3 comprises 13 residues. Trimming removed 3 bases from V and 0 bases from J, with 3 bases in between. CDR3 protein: CASSYVSYNEQFF. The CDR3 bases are TGTGCCAGCAGTTATGTCTCCTACAATGAGCAGTTCTTC.

In DNA, the CDR3 is TGTGCCAGCAGTCTCATGGGCGTGCTAGACTATGGCTACACCTTC. Translated: CASSLMGVLDYGYTF. This chain uses TRBV6-5 with TRBJ1-2; D is unclear. The V end was cut by 5 bases, the J end by 3 bases, with 16 bases between. The V gene's germline CDR1 is MNHEY and CDR2 SVGAGI. The length of the CDR3 is 15 residues.

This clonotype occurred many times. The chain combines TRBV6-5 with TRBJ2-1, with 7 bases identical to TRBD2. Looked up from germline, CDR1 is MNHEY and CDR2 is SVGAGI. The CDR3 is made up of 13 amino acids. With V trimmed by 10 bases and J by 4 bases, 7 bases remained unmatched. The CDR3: CATGGDLYNEQFF. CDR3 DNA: TGTGCCACGGGGGGAGATCTTTACAATGAGCAGTTCTTC.

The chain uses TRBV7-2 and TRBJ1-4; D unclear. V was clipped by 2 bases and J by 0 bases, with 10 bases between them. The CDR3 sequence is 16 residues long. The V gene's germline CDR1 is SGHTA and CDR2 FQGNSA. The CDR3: CASSLFGGATNEKLFF. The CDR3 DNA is TGTGCCAGCAGCTTATTTGGCGGTGCAACTAATGAAAAACTGTTTTTT. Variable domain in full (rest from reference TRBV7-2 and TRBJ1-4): GAGVSQSPSNKVTEKGKDVELRCDPISGHTALYWYRQSLGQGLEFLIYFQGNSAPDKSGLPSDRFSAERTGGSVSTLTIQRTQQEDSAVYLCASSLFGGATNEKLFFGSGTQLSVL.

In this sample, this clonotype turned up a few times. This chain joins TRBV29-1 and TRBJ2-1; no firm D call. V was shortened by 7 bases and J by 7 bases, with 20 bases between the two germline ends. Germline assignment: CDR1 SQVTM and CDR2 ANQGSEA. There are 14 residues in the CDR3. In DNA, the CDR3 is TGCAGCGCCGCGGTAGGAATGGTATTAAATGAGCAGTTCTTC. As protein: CSAAVGMVLNEQFF.

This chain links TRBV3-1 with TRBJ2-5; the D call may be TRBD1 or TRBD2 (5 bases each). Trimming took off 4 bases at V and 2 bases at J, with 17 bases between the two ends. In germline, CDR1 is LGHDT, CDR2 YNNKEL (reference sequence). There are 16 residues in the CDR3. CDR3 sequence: CASSLNGAGLQETQYF. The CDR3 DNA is TGTGCCAGCAGCCTCAACGGGGCGGGCCTACAAGAGACCCAGTACTTC.

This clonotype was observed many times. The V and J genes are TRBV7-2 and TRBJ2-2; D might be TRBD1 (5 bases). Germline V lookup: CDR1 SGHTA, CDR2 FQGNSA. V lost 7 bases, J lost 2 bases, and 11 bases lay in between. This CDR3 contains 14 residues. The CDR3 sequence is CASTVDRNTGELFF. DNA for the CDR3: TGTGCCAGCACCGTCGACAGAAACACCGGGGAGCTGTTTTTT.

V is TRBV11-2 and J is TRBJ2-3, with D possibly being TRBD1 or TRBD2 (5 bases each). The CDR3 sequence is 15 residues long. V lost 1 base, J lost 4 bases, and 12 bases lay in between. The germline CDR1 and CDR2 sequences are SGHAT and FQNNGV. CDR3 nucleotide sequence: TGTGCCAGCAGCTTAGTTGGGGGAACGGCAGATACGCAGTATTTT. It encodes CASSLVGGTADTQYF.

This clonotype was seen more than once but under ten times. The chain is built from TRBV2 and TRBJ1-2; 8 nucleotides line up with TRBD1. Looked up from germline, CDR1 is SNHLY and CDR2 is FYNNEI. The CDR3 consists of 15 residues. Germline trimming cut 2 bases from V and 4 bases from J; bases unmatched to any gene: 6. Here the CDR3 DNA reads TGTGCCAGCAGTGAACCGGACAGGGATGGCTATGGCTACACCTTC. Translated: CASSEPDRDGYGYTF.

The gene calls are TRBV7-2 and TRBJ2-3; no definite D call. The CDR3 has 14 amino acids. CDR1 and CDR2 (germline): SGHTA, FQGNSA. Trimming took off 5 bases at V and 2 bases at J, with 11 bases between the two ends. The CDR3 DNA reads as TGTGCCAGCAGCCCCCGATGGGTCACAGATACGCAGTATTTT. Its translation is CASSPRWVTDTQYF.

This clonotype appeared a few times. CDR3 nucleotide sequence: TGTGCCAGCAGTTACACGGAGGTGAACACTGAAGCTTTCTTT. As protein: CASSYTEVNTEAFF. V and J are TRBV6-2 or TRBV6-3 and TRBJ1-1, with D uncertain. The germline V gene has CDR1 MNHEY and CDR2 SVGEGT. This CDR3 contains 14 residues. Trimming pared 2 bases from V and 0 bases from J, leaving 7 bases between.

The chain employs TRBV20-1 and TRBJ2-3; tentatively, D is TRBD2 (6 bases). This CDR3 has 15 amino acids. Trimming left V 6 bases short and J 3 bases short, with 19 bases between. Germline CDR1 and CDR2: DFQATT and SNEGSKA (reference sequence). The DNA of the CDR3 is TGCAGTGCCATCGGGGCCCGGGGGAGGACAGATACGCAGTATTTT. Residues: CSAIGARGRTDTQYF.

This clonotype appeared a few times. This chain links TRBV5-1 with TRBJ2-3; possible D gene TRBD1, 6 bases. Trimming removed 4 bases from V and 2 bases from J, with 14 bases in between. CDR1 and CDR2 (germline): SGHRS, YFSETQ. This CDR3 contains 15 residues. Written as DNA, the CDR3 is TGCGCCAGCAGCGGGCAGGGGAGTACCACAGATACGCAGTATTTT. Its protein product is CASSGQGSTTDTQYF.

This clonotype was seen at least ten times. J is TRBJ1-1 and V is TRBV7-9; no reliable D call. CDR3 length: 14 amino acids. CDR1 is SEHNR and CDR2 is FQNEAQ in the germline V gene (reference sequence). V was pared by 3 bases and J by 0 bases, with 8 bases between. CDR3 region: CASSFGLMNTEAFF. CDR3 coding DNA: TGTGCCAGCAGCTTTGGATTAATGAACACTGAAGCTTTCTTT.

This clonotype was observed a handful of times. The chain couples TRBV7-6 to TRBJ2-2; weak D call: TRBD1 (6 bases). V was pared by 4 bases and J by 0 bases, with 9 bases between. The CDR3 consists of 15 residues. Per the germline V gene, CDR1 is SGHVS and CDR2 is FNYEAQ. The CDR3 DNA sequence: TGTGCCAGCAGCTCGGGACAAACGAACACCGGGGAGCTGTTTTTT. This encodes CASSSGQTNTGELFF.

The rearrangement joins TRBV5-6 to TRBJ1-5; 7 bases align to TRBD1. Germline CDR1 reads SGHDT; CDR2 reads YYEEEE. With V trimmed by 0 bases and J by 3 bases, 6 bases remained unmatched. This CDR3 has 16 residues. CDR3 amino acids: CASSLAYGTDNQPQHF. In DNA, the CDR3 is TGTGCCAGCAGCTTGGCCTACGGGACAGACAATCAGCCCCAGCATTTT.

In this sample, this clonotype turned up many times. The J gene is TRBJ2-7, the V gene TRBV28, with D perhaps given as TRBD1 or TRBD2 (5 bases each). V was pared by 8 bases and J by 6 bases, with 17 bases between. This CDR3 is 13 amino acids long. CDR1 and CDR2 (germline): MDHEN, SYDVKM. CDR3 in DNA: TGTGCCAGCCACATTGGGGGAGTGGGCGAGCAGTACTTC. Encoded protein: CASHIGGVGEQYF.

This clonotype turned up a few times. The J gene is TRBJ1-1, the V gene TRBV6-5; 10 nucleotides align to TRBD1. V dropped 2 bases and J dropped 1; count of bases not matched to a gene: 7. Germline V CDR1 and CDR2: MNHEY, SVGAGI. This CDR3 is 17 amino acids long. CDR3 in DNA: TGTGCCAGCAGTTACACCGGGACAGGGGCCGAGAACACTGAAGCTTTCTTT. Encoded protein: CASSYTGTGAENTEAFF.

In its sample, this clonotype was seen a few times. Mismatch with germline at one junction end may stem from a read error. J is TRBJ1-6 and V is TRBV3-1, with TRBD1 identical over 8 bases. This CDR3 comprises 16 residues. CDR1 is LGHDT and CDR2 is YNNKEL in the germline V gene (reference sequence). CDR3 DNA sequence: TGTTCCAGCAGCCGACAGGGGTACCAAGATAATTCACCCCTCCACTTT. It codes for CSSSRQGYQDNSPLHF.

CDR3 in amino acids: CASSPPGVGVTEAFF. The CDR3, as DNA: TGTGCCAGCAGTCCCCCAGGGGTTGGGGTCACTGAAGCTTTCTTT. The gene calls are TRBV27 and TRBJ1-1; D is possibly TRBD1 (6 bases). Germline values: CDR1 MNHEY, CDR2 SMNVEV (reference sequence). This CDR3 region has 15 residues. Trimming took off 5 bases at V and 4 bases at J, with 17 bases between the two ends.

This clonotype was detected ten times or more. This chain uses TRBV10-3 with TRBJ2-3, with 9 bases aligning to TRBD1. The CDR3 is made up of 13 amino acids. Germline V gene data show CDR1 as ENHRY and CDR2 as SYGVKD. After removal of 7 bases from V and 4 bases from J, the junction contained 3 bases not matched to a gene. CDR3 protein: CAITRDRADTQYF. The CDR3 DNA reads TGTGCCATCACCAGGGACAGGGCAGATACGCAGTATTTT.

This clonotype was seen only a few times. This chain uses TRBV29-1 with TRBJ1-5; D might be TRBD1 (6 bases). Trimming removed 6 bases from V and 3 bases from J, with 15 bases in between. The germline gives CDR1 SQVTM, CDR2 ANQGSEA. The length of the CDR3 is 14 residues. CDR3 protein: CSVQLTGLNQPQHF. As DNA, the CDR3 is TGCAGCGTGCAGCTTACAGGGCTCAATCAGCCCCAGCATTTT.

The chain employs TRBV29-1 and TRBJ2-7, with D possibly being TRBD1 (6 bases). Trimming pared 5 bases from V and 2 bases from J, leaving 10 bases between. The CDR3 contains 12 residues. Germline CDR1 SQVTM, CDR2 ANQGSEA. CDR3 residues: CSVRSGAYEQYF. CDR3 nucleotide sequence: TGCAGCGTTCGGTCAGGGGCCTACGAGCAGTACTTC.

CDR3 coding DNA: TGTGCCAGCACGCCGGGACAGGGACGGTTCGGCACAGATACGCAGTATTTT. Its translation: CASTPGQGRFGTDTQYF. The chain recombines TRBV6-9 with TRBJ2-3; TRBD1 matches at 9 bases. This CDR3 spans 17 amino acids. Germline CDR1 and CDR2: MNHGY and SVAAGI. V shed 7 bases and J 1 base; nucleotides not matched to a gene: 12.

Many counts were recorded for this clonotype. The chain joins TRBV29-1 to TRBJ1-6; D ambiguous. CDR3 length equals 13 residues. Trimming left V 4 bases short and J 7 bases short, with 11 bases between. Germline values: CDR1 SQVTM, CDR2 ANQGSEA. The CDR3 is CSVAPGYNSPLHF. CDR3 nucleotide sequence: TGCAGCGTTGCCCCTGGGTACAATTCACCCCTCCACTTT.

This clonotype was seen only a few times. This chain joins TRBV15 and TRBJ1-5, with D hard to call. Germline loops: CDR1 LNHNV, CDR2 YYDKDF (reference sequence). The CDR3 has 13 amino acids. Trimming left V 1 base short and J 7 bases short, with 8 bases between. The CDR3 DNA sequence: TGTGCCACCAGCAGAGGAGGGAGCCAGCCCCAGCATTTT. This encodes CATSRGGSQPQHF.